These 32 T cell receptor beta chains originate from one sample sequenced in a study of regulatory T cells in long-lasting Graves disease (dated by TCRdb to about 2021). Library preparation employed multiplex PCR. The sequencer was an Illumina HiSeq 4000. TCR beta libraries were built with iRepertoire HTBI primers and Arm-PCR amplification of CDR3 regions. TCRdb applied fastp at Q25 and MiXCR to the public reads, then kept only in-frame beta chains. CDR3 protein duplicates are merged, each entry listing the most common genes and DNA. Counted in this sample were some 460,000 distinct CDR3 sequences; 15% to 20% of them appeared once. The ten largest clonotypes hold less than 15% of the sample. In the paper's terms, the time point label means: newly diagnosed GD, antithyroid drugs for less than 3 months. RNA was extracted from PBMCs in TRIzol for both TCR sequencing and RNA sequencing. The data were also submitted as part of a second study, on T cells in Graves' hyperthyroidism and ophthalmopathy.

This specimen was peripheral blood mononuclear cells (PBMCs), taken at new diagnosis, from a patient treated with antithyroid drugs. Receptors originate from a man aged 40-49 years with Graves disease. Donor details come from another sample of the same person, matched by shared clones.

This clonotype has just a few counts. The chain joins TRBV6-1 to TRBJ2-3; 13 bases map to TRBD2. Trimming took 1 base from V and 3 from J; bases not matched to a gene: 4. The CDR3 extends over 17 amino acids. The germline CDR1 and CDR2 sequences are MNHNS and SASEGT. The CDR3 nucleotides are TGTGCCAGCAGTGAAGGGACTAGCGGGAGAAGGACAGATACGCAGTATTTT. Protein product: CASSEGTSGRRTDTQYF.

This clonotype has only a few counts. The gene calls are TRBV11-2 and TRBJ2-3; tentatively, D is TRBD1 (5 bases). Germline V gives CDR1 SGHAT, CDR2 FQNNGV. Between the trimmed V and J ends, which lost 5 bases and 4 bases, there was a span of 7 bases. The CDR3 consists of 12 residues. The CDR3 sequence: CASSVQADTQYF. The CDR3 bases are TGTGCCAGCAGCGTACAGGCAGATACGCAGTATTTT.

The rearrangement joins TRBV9 to TRBJ2-3, with 7 nucleotides matching TRBD1. The trim removed 4 bases at V and 2 bases at J, leaving 10 bases unmatched. This CDR3 spans 16 amino acids. Germline CDR1 SGDLS, CDR2 YYNGEE. CDR3 sequence: CASSRPGTAFTDTQYF. The CDR3 DNA reads as TGTGCCAGCAGCCGACCTGGGACAGCTTTCACAGATACGCAGTATTTT.

Many counts were recorded for this clonotype. This rearrangement joins TRBV11-2 to TRBJ2-2; D possibly matches TRBD1 or TRBD2 (5 bases each). Looked up from germline, CDR1 is SGHAT and CDR2 is FQNNGV. The V end was cut by 3 bases, the J end by 4 bases, with 12 bases between. This CDR3 region has 15 residues. The CDR3: CASSFGRDGTGELFF. The CDR3 nucleotides are TGTGCCAGCAGCTTTGGACGGGACGGCACCGGGGAGCTGTTTTTT.

In this sample, this clonotype turned up many times. The chain couples TRBV28 to TRBJ1-5; the D gene is possibly TRBD1 (5 bases). V was cut by 7 bases and J by 2 bases, with 15 bases left in between. The V gene's germline CDR1 is MDHEN and CDR2 SYDVKM. CDR3 size: 15 residues. Here the CDR3 DNA reads TGTGCCAGCACCTTGGGGGGAATAGGCAATCAGCCCCAGCATTTT. It is translated as CASTLGGIGNQPQHF.

The CDR3 is CASSLPRGGGYGYTF. For the CDR3, the DNA is TGCGCCAGCAGCTTGCCCAGGGGGGGCGGCTATGGCTACACCTTC. The V gene is TRBV5-1, the J gene TRBJ1-2; TRBD1 agrees at 7 bases. The CDR3 sequence is 15 residues long. J lost 4 bases, V lost 1 base, and 7 bases had no gene match. CDR1 and CDR2 from the germline V gene are SGHRS and YFSETQ. Looking up the rest from reference TRBV5-1 and TRBJ1-2 gives the full variable domain: KAGVTQTPRYLIKTRGQQVTLSCSPISGHRSVSWYQQTPGQGLQFLFEYFSETQRNKGNFPGRFSGRQFSNSRSEMNVSTLELGDSALYLCASSLPRGGGYGYTFGSGTRLTVV.

This clonotype turned up a few times. The chain carries TRBV13 and TRBJ2-7; no clear D gene. The CDR3 contains 13 residues. V was pared by 2 bases and J by 5 bases, with 10 bases between. Germline-derived CDR1 and CDR2 are PRHDT and FYEKMQ (reference sequence). CDR3 in DNA: TGTGCCAGCAGCTTACGCCAGGCCCACGAGCAGTACTTC. Translation: CASSLRQAHEQYF.

This clonotype has just a few counts. The genes are TRBV5-4 and TRBJ2-1; 14 bases are a match to TRBD2. Trimming cost V 4 bases and J 9 bases; bases outside gene matches: 6. The length of the CDR3 is 15 residues. CDR1 and CDR2 (germline): SGHNT, YYREEE (reference sequence). The CDR3 is CASSLTSGRVGEQFF. The DNA of the CDR3 is TGTGCCAGCAGCCTGACTAGCGGGAGGGTTGGTGAGCAGTTCTTC.

This clonotype was counted many times. The V call is TRBV6-1, the J call TRBJ1-5; weak D call: TRBD1 (6 bases). Germline CDR1 MNHNS, CDR2 SASEGT. The V end was cut by 6 bases, the J end by 0 bases, with 12 bases between. The CDR3 totals 15 residues. Here the CDR3 reads CASSPGQYSNQPQHF. The CDR3 DNA follows: TGTGCCAGCAGCCCCGGACAGTATAGCAATCAGCCCCAGCATTTT.

This rearrangement joins TRBV10-1 to TRBJ2-1; D gene unclear. The V end was cut by 8 bases, the J end by 4 bases, with 18 bases between. CDR3 length equals 15 residues. Per germline, CDR1 WNHNN and CDR2 SYGVQD (reference sequence). CDR3 region: CASPYKLWRYNEQFF. Written as DNA, the CDR3 is TGCGCCAGCCCTTATAAACTGTGGCGGTACAATGAGCAGTTCTTC.

This clonotype came up many times. The chain combines TRBV28 with TRBJ1-1; 8 bases are a match to TRBD1. V lost 6 bases and J lost 1; bases outside the gene matches: 4. Germline CDR1 reads MDHEN; CDR2 reads SYDVKM. This CDR3 is built from 14 residues. CDR3 sequence (DNA): TGTGCCAGCAGATCGGACAGGGCGAACACTGAAGCTTTCTTT. Its translation is CASRSDRANTEAFF.

This clonotype was recorded at least ten times. The rearrangement uses TRBV28 and TRBJ1-2; D uncertain. The CDR3 is made up of 11 amino acids. Germline V gene lookup returns CDR1 MDHEN and CDR2 SYDVKM. V lost 7 bases and J 5 bases, leaving 8 bases between the germline ends. The CDR3 sequence: CASTSSYGYTF. The CDR3 nucleotides are TGTGCCAGCACGAGCTCGTATGGCTACACCTTC.

This clonotype was counted between two and nine times. Since the CDR3 does not end with the conserved phenylalanine or tryptophan, this likely comes from a read error. The chain employs TRBV2 and TRBJ2-1, with TRBD1 as a possible D gene (6 bases). This CDR3 spans 15 amino acids. The V end lost 7 bases, the J end lost 0 bases, and 13 bases lay between the germline ends. Germline values: CDR1 SNHLY, CDR2 FYNNEI. The CDR3 spells CASTPDRSSYNEQFL. CDR3 nucleotides: TGTGCCAGCACCCCTGACAGGAGCTCCTACAATGAGCAGTTCCTC.

Regarding this clonotype: Since a much larger clone is just one base distant, this may be a read error. The genes are TRBV6-1 and TRBJ1-5, with TRBD1 matching 7 bases. CDR3 length: 16 amino acids. V lost 3 bases to trimming and J lost 7 bases; unmatched junction nucleotides: 12. The germline gives CDR1 MNHNS, CDR2 SASEGT. The CDR3 coding sequence is TGTGCCAGCAGTGAGACGGAGACAGGGAGAGGACAGCCCCAGCATTTT. Amino acids: CASSETETGRGQPQHF.

This chain links TRBV5-1 with TRBJ1-3, with no clear D. CDR3 length: 14 amino acids. Trimming removed 4 bases from V and 0 bases from J, with 8 bases in between. The germline V gene has CDR1 SGHRS and CDR2 YFSETQ. The CDR3 spells CASSPANSGNTIYF. In nucleotides, the CDR3 is TGCGCCAGCAGCCCGGCCAACTCTGGAAACACCATATATTTT.

This clonotype was found many times. V and J are TRBV3-1 and TRBJ2-7; the match to TRBD2 covers 7 bases. The CDR3 contains 16 residues. Trimming cost V 1 base and J 3 bases; bases outside gene matches: 9. Germline V gene data show CDR1 as LGHDT and CDR2 as YNNKEL (reference sequence). This chain's CDR3 is CASSQAPGGGFYEQYF. The CDR3 DNA follows: TGTGCCAGCAGCCAAGCCCCTGGCGGGGGATTCTACGAGCAGTACTTC.

This clonotype was recorded at least ten times. The rearrangement joins TRBV7-2 to TRBJ2-3; 10 nucleotides align to TRBD2. From germline, CDR1 is SGHTA and CDR2 FQGNSA. The CDR3 extends over 17 amino acids. V shed 6 bases and J 5 bases; nucleotides not matched to a gene: 14. The DNA for the CDR3 is TGTGCCAGCAGTCAGAGCAGGCTAGCGGGAGTGTTAGATACGCAGTATTTT. This encodes CASSQSRLAGVLDTQYF.

The V gene is TRBV18, the J gene TRBJ1-1, with unresolved D. The germline V gene encodes CDR1 KGHSH and CDR2 LQKENI. The V end was cut by 2 bases, the J end by 2 bases, with 27 bases between. CDR3 size: 20 residues. The CDR3 loop reads CASSPLKGPGWVTSNTEAFF. In nucleotides, the CDR3 is TGTGCCAGCTCACCATTAAAGGGCCCGGGGTGGGTGACCTCAAACACTGAAGCTTTCTTT.

This clonotype appeared a few times. The gene calls are TRBV4-1 and TRBJ2-7, with D perhaps being TRBD1 or TRBD2 (6 bases each). Germline V gene lookup returns CDR1 MGHRA and CDR2 YSYEKL. CDR3 length: 14 residues. Trimming cost V 4 bases and J 3 bases, with 13 bases left between them. In DNA, the CDR3 is TGCGCCAGCAGCCGAGCGGAGGGGGTCTACGAGCAGTACTTC. Protein sequence: CASSRAEGVYEQYF.

This clonotype was observed at least ten times. The chain has TRBV20-1 and TRBJ1-5; D is unclear. Trimming left V 5 bases short and J 3 bases short, with 11 bases between. The CDR3 covers 13 residues. CDR1 DFQATT and CDR2 SNEGSKA come from the germline V gene (reference sequence). The CDR3 sequence is CSAYHGVNQPQHF. The CDR3 coding sequence is TGCAGTGCTTACCACGGGGTCAATCAGCCCCAGCATTTT.

This clonotype was observed at least ten times. V usage is TRBV7-8 and J usage is TRBJ2-5; 9 nucleotides align to TRBD2. Germline V gene sequence: CDR1 SGHVS, CDR2 FQNEAQ. CDR3 size: 14 residues. CDR3 sequence (DNA): TGTGCTGAGCGGGAGGACCCGGGGTTAGAGACCCAGTACTTC. Translation gives CAEREDPGLETQYF.

The V gene is TRBV7-9, the J gene TRBJ1-6; 9 bases agree with TRBD1. Germline V CDR1 and CDR2: SEHNR, FQNEAQ (reference sequence). V gave up 5 bases and J gave up 5 bases; unmatched junction bases: 4. CDR3 length: 15 amino acids. The CDR3 here is CASSPDRGDNSPLHF. DNA of the CDR3: TGTGCCAGCAGCCCCGACAGGGGGGATAATTCACCCCTCCACTTT. Looking up the rest from reference TRBV7-9 and TRBJ1-6 gives the full variable domain: DTGVSQNPRHKITKRGQNVTFRCDPISEHNRLYWYRQTLGQGPEFLTYFQNEAQLEKSRLLSDRFSAERPKGSFSTLEIQRTEQGDSAMYLCASSPDRGDNSPLHFGNGTRLTVT.

This clonotype has only a few counts. The chain is built from TRBV6-1 and TRBJ1-4, with D perhaps matching TRBD1 (6 bases). The CDR3 is made up of 14 amino acids. Germline V gene data show CDR1 as MNHNS and CDR2 as SASEGT. Trimming pared 7 bases from V and 5 bases from J, leaving 14 bases between. The CDR3 reads CASTSGGRNEKLFF. The CDR3 DNA sequence: TGTGCCAGCACTTCGGGGGGGCGGAATGAAAAACTGTTTTTT.

This clonotype was seen at least ten times. The chain joins TRBV12-3 or TRBV12-4 to TRBJ2-5; D may match TRBD1 or TRBD2 (6 bases each). V lost 1 base and J 4 bases, leaving 13 bases between the germline ends. The CDR3 runs to 15 residues. This CDR3 reads CASSLGPGGGETQYF. In nucleotides, the CDR3 is TGTGCCAGCAGTTTAGGCCCCGGAGGGGGAGAGACCCAGTACTTC.

At least ten counts were recorded for this clonotype. The rearrangement links TRBV28 to TRBJ2-7, with 8 bases matching TRBD2. The trim removed 4 bases at V and 3 bases at J, leaving 5 bases unmatched. Per germline, CDR1 MDHEN and CDR2 SYDVKM. The CDR3 covers 14 residues. The CDR3 nucleotides are TGTGCCAGCAGTTCGGCAACTAGCGGCTACGAGCAGTACTTC. This codes for CASSSATSGYEQYF.

This clonotype came up many times. The J gene is TRBJ2-4, the V gene TRBV6-1; D remains ambiguous. CDR3 size: 15 residues. CDR1 is MNHNS and CDR2 is SASEGT in the germline V gene. V was trimmed by 0 bases and J by 2 bases, leaving 8 bases between them. CDR3 residues: CASSEALPTKNIQYF. The CDR3 nucleotides read TGTGCCAGCAGTGAAGCACTACCGACCAAAAACATTCAGTACTTC.

This clonotype was found many times. The chain is built from TRBV27 and TRBJ2-7, with D possibly matching TRBD2 (5 bases). The CDR3 covers 13 residues. Trimming shortened V by 5 bases and J by 3 bases, and 11 bases separated the two germline ends. Per germline, CDR1 MNHEY and CDR2 SMNVEV (reference sequence). The CDR3 DNA reads as TGTGCCAGCAGTATAAGACTAAACTACGAGCAGTACTTC. As protein: CASSIRLNYEQYF.

This clonotype was observed at least ten times. The V gene is TRBV20-1, the J gene TRBJ2-7; D perhaps matches TRBD1 (6 bases). CDR3 length: 15 amino acids. V was pared by 3 bases and J by 5 bases, with 20 bases between. The germline V gene encodes CDR1 DFQATT and CDR2 SNEGSKA (reference sequence). CDR3 nucleotide sequence: TGCAGTGCTAGGGACAGAGTTCTGAACGGGGACGAGCAGTACTTC. The encoded protein is CSARDRVLNGDEQYF.

This clonotype was observed many times. This rearrangement joins TRBV20-1 to TRBJ2-5; perhaps D is TRBD1 or TRBD2 (5 bases each). The CDR3 runs to 15 residues. V was pared by 0 bases and J by 5 bases, with 16 bases between. Germline CDR1 reads DFQATT; CDR2 reads SNEGSKA (reference sequence). DNA for the CDR3: TGCAGTGCTAGAGATCCTCTGGGACCTGGTGAGACCCAGTACTTC. Protein product: CSARDPLGPGETQYF.

The J gene is TRBJ2-7, the V gene TRBV12-3 or TRBV12-4; D is possibly TRBD1 (6 bases). This CDR3 contains 12 residues. Trimming pared 6 bases from V and 6 bases from J, leaving 12 bases between. The CDR3 bases are TGTGCCAGCAGCAGAACAGGGTTCGAGCAGTACTTC. Translated, it gives CASSRTGFEQYF.

The chain has TRBV30 and TRBJ2-1; 13 positions agree with TRBD2. The length of the CDR3 is 17 residues. V lost 3 bases, J lost 8 bases, and 13 bases stayed unmatched. Per germline, CDR1 GTSNPN and CDR2 SVGIG (reference sequence). CDR3 loop: CAWRVARTSGSGDEQFF. In DNA, the CDR3 is TGTGCCTGGAGAGTGGCAAGGACTAGCGGGAGTGGAGATGAGCAGTTCTTC.

This clonotype was recorded many times. The chain employs TRBV28 and TRBJ2-4; D is undetermined. The V gene's germline CDR1 is MDHEN and CDR2 SYDVKM. The V end was cut by 3 bases, the J end by 0 bases, with 12 bases between. The CDR3 sequence is 16 residues long. The CDR3 region is CASSFRATLAKNIQYF. CDR3 in DNA: TGTGCCAGCAGTTTTCGGGCCACTCTAGCCAAAAACATTCAGTACTTC.